This T cell receptor (beta chain) is drawn from a study of cytomegalovirus exposure and HLA in healthy donors. The germline gives CDR1 PRHDT, CDR2 FYEKMQ (reference sequence). Trimming took off 1 base at V and 2 bases at J, with 8 bases between the two ends. The CDR3 has 14 amino acids. There were likely unrecorded immune exposures, though donors were nominally healthy when sampled. This clone was detected only a few times. Both 60 Vbeta primers and 13 Jbeta primers went into the PCR. Authors' methods: In a later analysis, of about 80 million unique beta chains, approximately 10 million appeared in at least two donors. This table comes from immunoSEQ multiplex PCR, and its TCRdb copy is limited to in-frame clones, with some not included. That table furnishes V, J and clone size, whereas the DNA furnished D and trimming. The table shows approximately 170,000 clones, with around 86% occurring only once.

The TCR comes from a human donor in good health. This sequence joins TRBV13 and TRBJ1-1; D not resolved. Sequenced sample: PBMCs. This CDR3 is CASSLDPGNTEAFF. The DNA of the CDR3 is TGTGCCAGCAGCTTAGATCCGGGAAACACTGAAGCTTTCTTT.